This T cell receptor beta chain was retrieved from a study of cytomegalovirus exposure and HLA in healthy donors. Looking at the study overall: From donors who were HLA-typed, an early data release held about 85 million unique TCRs. Whole-study findings and limits: The study designated roughly 160 TCR beta chains cytomegalovirus-associated.

As to this clone: The antigen is not known.

Primers included in the PCR were 60 Vbeta and 13 Jbeta primers. Repertoires were generated with immunoSEQ multiplex PCR, while TCRdb's copy carries only in-frame clones and drops some. The sample contains about 98,000 clones, roughly three quarters of which appear only once. Trimming pared 0 bases from V and 7 bases from J, leaving 24 bases between. CDR1 is SGHDN and CDR2 is FVKESK in the germline V gene. CDR3 length: 18 amino acids. Healthy bone marrow donors made up the donors. This TCR was recovered from a man aged 40-49 years in good health and CMV-seronegative. The J gene is TRBJ1-2, the V gene TRBV14; D may be TRBD1 (5 bases). Sequenced: PBMCs. CDR3 region: CASSQETVLGEWRGGYTF. In nucleotides, the CDR3 is TGTGCCAGCAGCCAAGAGACGGTGTTAGGGGAATGGCGGGGTGGCTACACCTTC.